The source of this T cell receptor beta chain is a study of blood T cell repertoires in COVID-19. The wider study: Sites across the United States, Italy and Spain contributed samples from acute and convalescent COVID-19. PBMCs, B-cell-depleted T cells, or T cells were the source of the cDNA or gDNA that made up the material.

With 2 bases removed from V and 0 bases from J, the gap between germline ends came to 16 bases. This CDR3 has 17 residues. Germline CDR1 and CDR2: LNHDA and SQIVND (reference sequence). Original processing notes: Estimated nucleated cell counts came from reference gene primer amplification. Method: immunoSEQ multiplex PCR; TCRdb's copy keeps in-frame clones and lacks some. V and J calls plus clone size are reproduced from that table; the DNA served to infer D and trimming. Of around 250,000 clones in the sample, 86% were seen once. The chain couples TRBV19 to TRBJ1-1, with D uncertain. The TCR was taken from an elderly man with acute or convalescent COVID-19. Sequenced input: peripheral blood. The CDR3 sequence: CASSINPNYRVNTEAFF. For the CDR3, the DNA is TGTGCCAGTAGTATAAACCCTAATTATCGGGTGAACACTGAAGCTTTCTTT.